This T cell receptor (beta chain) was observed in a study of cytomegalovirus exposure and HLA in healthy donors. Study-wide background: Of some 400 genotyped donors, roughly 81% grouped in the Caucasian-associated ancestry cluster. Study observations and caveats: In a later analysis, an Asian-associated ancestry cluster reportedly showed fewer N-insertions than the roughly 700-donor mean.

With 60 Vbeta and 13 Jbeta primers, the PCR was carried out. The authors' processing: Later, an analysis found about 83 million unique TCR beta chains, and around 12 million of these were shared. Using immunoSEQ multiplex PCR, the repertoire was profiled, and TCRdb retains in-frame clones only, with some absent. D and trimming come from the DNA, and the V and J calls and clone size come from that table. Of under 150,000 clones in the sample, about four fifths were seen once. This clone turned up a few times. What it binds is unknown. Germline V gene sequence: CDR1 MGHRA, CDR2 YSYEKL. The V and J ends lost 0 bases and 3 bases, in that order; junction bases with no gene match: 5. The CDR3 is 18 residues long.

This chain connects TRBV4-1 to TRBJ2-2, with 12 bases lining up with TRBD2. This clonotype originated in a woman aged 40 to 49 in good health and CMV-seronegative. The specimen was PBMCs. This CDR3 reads CASSQDASGRVYTGELFF. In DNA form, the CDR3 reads TGCGCCAGCAGCCAAGATGCTAGCGGGAGGGTGTACACCGGGGAGCTGTTTTTT.